This T cell receptor beta chain comes out of a study of control samples from healthy donors and cancer patients. The CDR3 runs to 13 residues. Trimming took off 0 bases at V and 3 bases at J, with 7 bases between the two ends. CDR1 and CDR2 (germline): SGHRS, YFSETQ. The table came from immunoSEQ multiplex PCR; TCRdb's copy has only in-frame clones and leaves some out. The table lists about 150,000 clones, 85% to 95% of them singletons. Source material: blood. The V call is TRBV5-1, the J call TRBJ2-7, with D perhaps matching TRBD2 (5 bases). The sequence came from a man in his fifties in good health. CDR3 sequence reads: CASSLAEGYEQYF. The CDR3 DNA reads as TGCGCCAGCAGCTTGGCCGAGGGCTACGAGCAGTACTTC. The whole variable domain, filled in from reference TRBV5-1 and TRBJ2-7, reads KAGVTQTPRYLIKTRGQQVTLSCSPISGHRSVSWYQQTPGQGLQFLFEYFSETQRNKGNFPGRFSGRQFSNSRSEMNVSTLELGDSALYLCASSLAEGYEQYFGPGTRLTVT.